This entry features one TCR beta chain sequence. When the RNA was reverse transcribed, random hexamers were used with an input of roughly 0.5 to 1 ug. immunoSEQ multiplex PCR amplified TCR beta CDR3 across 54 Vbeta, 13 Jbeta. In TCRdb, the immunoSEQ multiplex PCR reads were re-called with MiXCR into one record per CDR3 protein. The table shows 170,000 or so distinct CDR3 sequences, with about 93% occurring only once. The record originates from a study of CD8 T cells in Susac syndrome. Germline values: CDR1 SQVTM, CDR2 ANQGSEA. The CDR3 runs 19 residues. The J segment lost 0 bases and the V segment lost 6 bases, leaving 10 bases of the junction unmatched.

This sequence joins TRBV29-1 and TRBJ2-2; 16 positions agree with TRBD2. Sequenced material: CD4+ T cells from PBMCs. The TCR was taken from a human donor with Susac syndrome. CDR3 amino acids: CSVDTGTSGRAPNTGELFF. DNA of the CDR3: TGCAGCGTGGACACCGGGACTAGCGGGAGGGCCCCGAACACCGGGGAGCTGTTTTTT.